Listed below are T cell receptor beta chains from one sample, sequenced in a study of T cell responses to AZD1222 COVID-19 vaccine. The repertoire was sequenced with immunoSEQ multiplex PCR; TCRdb's copy has only in-frame clones and lacks some. This table holds approximately 150,000 clones, 85% to 95% found once. The material was peripheral blood, obtained on day 0 of AZD1222 vaccination. These receptor sequences come from an adult in good health. Each CDR3 is given with its conserved first and last residue. A D gene is named only where the DNA matches it firmly. Only part of the rows carry a size: once, few, many, or a class if the clone is expanded.

D	size	V	J	DNA	CDR3
.	.	TRBV25-1	TRBJ1-6	TGTGCCAGCAGCCGGCAGGGAGGATCACCCCTCCACTTT	CASSRQGGSPLHF
.	.	TRBV5-1	TRBJ2-5	TGCGCCAGCAGCTTGCAGGGATCGGAGACCCAGTACTTC	CASSLQGSETQYF
TRBD2	once	TRBV6-2/TRBV6-3	TRBJ2-3	TGTGCCAGCAGCGGGGGGGATCCAGATACGCAGTATTTT	CASSGGDPDTQYF
.	.	TRBV5-6	TRBJ1-1	TGTGCCAGCAGCCCTTTTAGAGGTTTTTCACGAGCTTTCTTT	CASSPFRGFSRAFF
.	once	TRBV7-2	TRBJ1-1	TGTGCCAGCAGCTTAGGAGAGGGCAGGCTCCGTGAAGCTTTCTTT	CASSLGEGRLREAFF
TRBD1	.	TRBV2	TRBJ1-5	TGTGCCATCAGAACACAGGGGTCTCAGCCCCAGCATTTT	CAIRTQGSQPQHF
.	.	TRBV4-1	TRBJ2-1	TGCGCCAGCAGCCAGGTAGAAAGGGGCCCCTACAATGAGCAGTTCTTC	CASSQVERGPYNEQFF
.	.	TRBV6-5	TRBJ1-2	TGTGCCAGCAAGGAGCTGGCGAACTATGGCTACACCTTC	CASKELANYGYTF
.	.	TRBV7-9	TRBJ1-5	TGTGCCAGCAGCCGCACACAGGCAGAACAGCCCCAGCATTTT	CASSRTQAEQPQHF
.	.	TRBV11-1	TRBJ2-1	TGTGCCAGCAGCTTACGAGAGACTGAGCAGTTCTTC	CASSLRETEQFF
TRBD1	.	TRBV6-2/TRBV6-3	TRBJ2-3	TGTGCCAGCAGTCCCTCGGGACAGGGCGCATGGGGGGATACGCAGTATTTT	CASSPSGQGAWGDTQYF
.	.	TRBV6-9	TRBJ1-5	TGTGCCAGCACCCCGCCCCCAGGGGTTGGCAATCAGCCCCAGCATTTT	CASTPPPGVGNQPQHF
.	.	TRBV28	TRBJ2-1	TGTGCCAGCAGTTTAGCGGGGAACAATGAGCAGTTCTTC	CASSLAGNNEQFF
.	.	TRBV19	TRBJ1-5	TGTGCCAGTAGTATTAGGGCGAACCAGCCCCAGCATTTT	CASSIRANQPQHF
TRBD1	.	TRBV5-1	TRBJ1-1	TGCGCCAGCAGCTCAATGACAGGGGGCCCGCACGAGGCTTTCTTT	CASSSMTGGPHEAFF
.	few	TRBV5-1	TRBJ1-2	TGCGCCAGCAGCTTGGACGTCAGCCTCCCTAACTATGGCTACACCTTC	CASSLDVSLPNYGYTF
TRBD2	.	TRBV12-5	TRBJ2-5	TGTGCTAGTGGTGGGCTAGCGGGGGACCCCCGGGAGACCCAGTACTTC	CASGGLAGDPRETQYF
TRBD2	.	TRBV7-2	TRBJ2-5	TGTGCCAGCAGCCCCGGGACTAGCGGCGAGACCCAGTACTTC	CASSPGTSGETQYF
.	.	TRBV6-1	TRBJ1-5	TGTGCCAGCAGTGATAGACAGACCGTCAATCAGCCCCAGCATTTT	CASSDRQTVNQPQHF
.	once	TRBV24-1	TRBJ2-1	TGTGCCACCAGTGACCCCGGGAGCAATGAGCAGTTCTTC	CATSDPGSNEQFF
TRBD2	many	TRBV7-2	TRBJ2-2	TGTGCCAGCAGCTTAGGAACTAGCGGGAGGGCGGTTCCCGGGGAGCTGTTTTTT	CASSLGTSGRAVPGELFF
.	.	TRBV27	TRBJ1-1	TGTGCCAGCAGTCCCCCCCAGGGCCCCCCGGCGATGGGCACTGAAGCTTTCTTT	CASSPPQGPPAMGTEAFF
TRBD1	.	TRBV5-1	TRBJ1-1	TGCGCCAGCAGCCCAGGACAGGTAATGAACACTGAAGCTTTCTTT	CASSPGQVMNTEAFF
TRBD1	.	TRBV19	TRBJ2-7	TGTGCCAGTAGTGCCCGACAGGGGACCTACGAGCAGTACTTC	CASSARQGTYEQYF